The clone carrying this TCR beta chain was recorded a few times. Its antigen remains unknown. This entry is derived from a study of blood T cells in healthy people across ages. Study-level background: Per two T cells, template switching captured roughly one barcoded beta molecule. Study-wide findings and caveats: In long-lived donors, naive CD4+ cell counts and diversity exceeded those of aged donors.

A sample-barcoded 5' primer and a J-beta primer mix were used in a second PCR of roughly 7 to 11 cycles. TCRdb independently ran MiXCR on the 5' RACE reads; one entry per CDR3 protein. Counted here are roughly 1,700,000 distinct CDR3 sequences, about 28% occurring once; the ten biggest clones make up roughly 8.2%. Germline values: CDR1 LNHNV, CDR2 YYDKDF (reference sequence). The CDR3 consists of 14 residues. V dropped 1 base and J dropped 4 bases, with 8 bases sitting between them. This rearrangement joins TRBV15 to TRBJ1-5; D is unresolved. This clonotype was sampled from a woman in her twenties or thirties in good health. The sequenced material came from blood. The CDR3, as DNA: TGTGCCACCAGCAGAGGACGGATTAATCAGCCCCAGCATTTT. It yields the protein CATSRGRINQPQHF.